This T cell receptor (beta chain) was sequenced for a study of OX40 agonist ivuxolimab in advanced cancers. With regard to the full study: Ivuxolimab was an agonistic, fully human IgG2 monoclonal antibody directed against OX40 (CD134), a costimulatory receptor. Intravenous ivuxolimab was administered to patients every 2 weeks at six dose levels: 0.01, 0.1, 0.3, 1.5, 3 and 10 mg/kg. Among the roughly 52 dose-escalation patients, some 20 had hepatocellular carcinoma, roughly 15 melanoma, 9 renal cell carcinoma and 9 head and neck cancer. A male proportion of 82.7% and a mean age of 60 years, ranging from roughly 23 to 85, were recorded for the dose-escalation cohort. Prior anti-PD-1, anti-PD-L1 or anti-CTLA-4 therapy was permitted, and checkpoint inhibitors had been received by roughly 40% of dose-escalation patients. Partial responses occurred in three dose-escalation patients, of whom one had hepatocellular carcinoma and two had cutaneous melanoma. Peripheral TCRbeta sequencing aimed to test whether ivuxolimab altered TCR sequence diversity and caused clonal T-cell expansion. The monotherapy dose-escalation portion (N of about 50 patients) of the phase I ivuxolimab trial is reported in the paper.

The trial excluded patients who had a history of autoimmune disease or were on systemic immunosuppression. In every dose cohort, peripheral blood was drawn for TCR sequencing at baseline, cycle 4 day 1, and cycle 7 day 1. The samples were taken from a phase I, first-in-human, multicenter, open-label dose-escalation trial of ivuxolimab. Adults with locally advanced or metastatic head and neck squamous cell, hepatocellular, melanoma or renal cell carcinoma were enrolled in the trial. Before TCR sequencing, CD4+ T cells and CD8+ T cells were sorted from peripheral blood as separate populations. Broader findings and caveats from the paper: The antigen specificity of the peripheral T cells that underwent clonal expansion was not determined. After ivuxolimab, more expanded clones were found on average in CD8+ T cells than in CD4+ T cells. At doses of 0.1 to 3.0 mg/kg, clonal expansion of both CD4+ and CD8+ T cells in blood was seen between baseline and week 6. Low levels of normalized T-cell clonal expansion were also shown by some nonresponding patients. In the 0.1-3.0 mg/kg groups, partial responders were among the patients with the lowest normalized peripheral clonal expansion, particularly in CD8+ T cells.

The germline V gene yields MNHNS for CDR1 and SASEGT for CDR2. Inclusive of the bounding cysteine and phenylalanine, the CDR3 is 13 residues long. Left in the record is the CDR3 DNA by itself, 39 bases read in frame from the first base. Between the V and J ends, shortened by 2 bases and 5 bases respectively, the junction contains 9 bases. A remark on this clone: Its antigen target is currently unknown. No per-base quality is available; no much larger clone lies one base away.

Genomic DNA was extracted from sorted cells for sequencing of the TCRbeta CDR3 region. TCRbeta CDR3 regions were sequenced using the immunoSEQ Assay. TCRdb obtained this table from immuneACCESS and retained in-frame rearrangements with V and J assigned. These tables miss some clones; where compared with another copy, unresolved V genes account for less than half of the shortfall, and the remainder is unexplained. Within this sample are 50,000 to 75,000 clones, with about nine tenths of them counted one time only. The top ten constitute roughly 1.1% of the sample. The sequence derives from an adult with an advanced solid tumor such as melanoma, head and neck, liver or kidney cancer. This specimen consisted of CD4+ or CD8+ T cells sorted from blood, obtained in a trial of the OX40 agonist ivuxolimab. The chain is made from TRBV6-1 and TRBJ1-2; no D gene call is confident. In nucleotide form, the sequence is TGTGCCAGCAGTGAAACCGGGGATTATGGCTACACCTTC. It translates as CASSETGDYGYTF.